Given below is one T cell receptor (beta chain) in context. This sample was included in a study of blood T cell repertoires in COVID-19. Across the study: Both acute and convalescent COVID-19 samples were obtained from the United States, Italy and Spain. The cDNA or gDNA used as material had been derived from T cells, B-cell-depleted T cells, or PBMCs.

The germline CDR1 and CDR2 sequences are MNHEY and SVGAGI. J gave up 3 bases and V 8 bases, and 8 bases lay outside the gene matches. The CDR3 consists of 15 residues. Profiled with immunoSEQ multiplex PCR; TCRdb holds only in-frame clones, not every one. The sample holds under 300,000 clones, about 88% seen once. This clonotype was obtained from a middle-aged woman who had recovered from COVID-19. What was sequenced was peripheral blood. V is TRBV6-5 and J is TRBJ2-7; 12 bases map to TRBD2. The CDR3 DNA is TGTGCCAGCCAAAGGACTAGCGGGGACCACTACGAGCAGTACTTC. Translation: CASQRTSGDHYEQYF.